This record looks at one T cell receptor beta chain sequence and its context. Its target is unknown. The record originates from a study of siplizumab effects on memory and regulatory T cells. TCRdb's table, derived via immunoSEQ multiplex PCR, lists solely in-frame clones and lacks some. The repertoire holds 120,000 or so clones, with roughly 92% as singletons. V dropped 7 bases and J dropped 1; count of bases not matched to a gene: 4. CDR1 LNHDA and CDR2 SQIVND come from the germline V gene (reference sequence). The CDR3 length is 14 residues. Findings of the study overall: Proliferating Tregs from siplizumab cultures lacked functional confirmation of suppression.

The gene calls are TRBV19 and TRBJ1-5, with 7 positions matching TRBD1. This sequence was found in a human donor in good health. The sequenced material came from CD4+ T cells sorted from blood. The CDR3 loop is CASKGAVSNQPQHF. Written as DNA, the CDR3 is TGTGCCAGTAAGGGGGCTGTGAGCAATCAGCCCCAGCATTTT.